Sequencing of this T cell receptor beta chain was carried out in a study of OX40 agonist ivuxolimab in advanced cancers. Study observations and caveats: Within 6 weeks, CD4+ and CD8+ blood T cells expanded clonally at 0.1 to 3.0 mg/kg. CD8+ T cells showed, on average, more clonal expansion than CD4+ cells.

This clone was detected once. Its antigen is still unknown. Peripheral blood came from all dose cohorts at three timepoints. Sequencing was performed with immunoSEQ multiplex PCR; in TCRdb, only in-frame clones are kept and a portion is missing. There are over 40,000 clones in the sample; around 90% occur only once, and more than 13% lies in the top ten. The CDR3 is made up of 13 amino acids. V dropped 6 bases and J dropped 0 bases, with 6 bases sitting between them. CDR1 is LNHDA and CDR2 is SQIVND in the germline V gene (reference sequence). This material consisted of CD4+ or CD8+ T cells sorted from blood, taken in a trial of the OX40 agonist ivuxolimab. The chain uses TRBV19 and TRBJ1-5; D unresolved. The clonotype was recovered from an adult with an advanced solid tumor such as melanoma, head and neck, liver or kidney cancer. DNA for the CDR3: TGTGCCAGTAGGAGTTTTAGCAATCAGCCCCAGCATTTT. As protein: CASRSFSNQPQHF.